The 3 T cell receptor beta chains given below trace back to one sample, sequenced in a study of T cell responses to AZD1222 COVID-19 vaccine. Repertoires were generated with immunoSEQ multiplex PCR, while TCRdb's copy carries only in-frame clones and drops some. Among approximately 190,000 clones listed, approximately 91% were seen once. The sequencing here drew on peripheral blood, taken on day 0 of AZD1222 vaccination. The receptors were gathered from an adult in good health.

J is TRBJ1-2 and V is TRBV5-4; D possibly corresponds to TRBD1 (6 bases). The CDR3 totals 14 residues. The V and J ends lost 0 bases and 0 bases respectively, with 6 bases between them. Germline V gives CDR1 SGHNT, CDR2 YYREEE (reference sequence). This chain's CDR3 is CASSLGGPNYGYTF. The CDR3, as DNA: TGTGCCAGCAGCTTGGGGGGGCCTAACTATGGCTACACCTTC.

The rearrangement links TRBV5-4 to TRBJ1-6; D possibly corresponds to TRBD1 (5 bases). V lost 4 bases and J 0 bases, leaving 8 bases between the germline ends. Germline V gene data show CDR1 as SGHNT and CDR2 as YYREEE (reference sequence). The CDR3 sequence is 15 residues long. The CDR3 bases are TGTGCCAGCAGCCTTGACAGCTCCTATAATTCACCCCTCCACTTT. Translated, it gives CASSLDSSYNSPLHF. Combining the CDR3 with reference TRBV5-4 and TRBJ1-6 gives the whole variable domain ETGVTQSPTHLIKTRGQQVTLRCSSQSGHNTVSWYQQALGQGPQFIFQYYREEENGRGNFPPRFSGLQFPNYSSELNVNALELDDSALYLCASSLDSSYNSPLHFGNGTRLTVT.

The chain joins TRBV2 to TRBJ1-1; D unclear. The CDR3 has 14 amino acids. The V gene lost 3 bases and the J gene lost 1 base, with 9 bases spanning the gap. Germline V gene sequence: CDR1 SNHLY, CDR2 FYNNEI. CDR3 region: CASSEVGWNTEAFF. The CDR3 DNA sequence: TGTGCCAGCAGTGAGGTGGGGTGGAACACTGAAGCTTTCTTT.